This T cell receptor beta chain was recorded in a study of control samples from healthy donors and cancer patients. Libraries were prepared by immunoSEQ multiplex PCR; TCRdb keeps only in-frame clonotypes and omits some of them. The table shows more than 30,000 clones, with around 94% occurring only once. V was shortened by 4 bases and J by 1 base, with 8 bases between the two germline ends. The CDR3 is made up of 13 amino acids. From germline, CDR1 is KGHSH and CDR2 LQKENI. The chain employs TRBV18 and TRBJ2-7; D is possibly TRBD1 (6 bases). Sequenced material: blood. The receptor was isolated from a man between 60 and 70 years old in good health. CDR3 protein: CASSLQGSYEQYF. CDR3 DNA: TGTGCCAGCTCACTACAGGGTTCCTACGAGCAGTACTTC.